A selection of T cell receptor beta chains follows, all from one sample in a study of shared clonotypes between healthy human individuals. Some clones are missing from TCRdb's copy, which holds only in-frame ones; the method was immunoSEQ multiplex PCR. The repertoire consists of more than 2 million clones, with roughly 95% occurring once and the leading ten covering over 1.5%. Specimen: naive CD8+ T cells from PBMCs. The receptor source for this set is a man aged 18 to 29 in good health. Some clones in this sample may be carry-over from other donors' samples. Each CDR3 is given with its conserved first and last residue.

V gene,J gene,CDR3 protein
TRBV6-6,TRBJ2-7,CASSAGQTSYEQYF
TRBV19,TRBJ1-4,CASMSNEKLFF
TRBV4-2,TRBJ2-7,CASSLARGAAYEQYF
TRBV5-1,TRBJ1-3,CAREEQGSGNTIYF
TRBV27,TRBJ1-6,CASSSNRDRGNSPLHF
TRBV6-1,TRBJ1-2,CASSEALGQITYYGYTF
TRBV11-2,TRBJ2-1,CASSPVENYHNEQFF
TRBV6-5,TRBJ1-1,CASSYDREALNTEAFF
TRBV11-2,TRBJ1-2,CASSFRDSNYGYTF
TRBV4-2,TRBJ1-3,CASSPTGWDSGNTIYF
TRBV4-3,TRBJ2-7,CASSQDERYEQYF
TRBV19,TRBJ1-5,CASKGAGNQPQHF
TRBV5-5,TRBJ2-1,CASSSRTNNEQFF
TRBV7-9,TRBJ1-2,CASSFVGAYGYTF
TRBV7-7,TRBJ2-5,CASSQGFQETQYF
TRBV6-1,TRBJ2-5,CASSEDTGLAGNWAETQYF
TRBV7-7,TRBJ1-5,CASSFRGGEPQHF
TRBV7-9,TRBJ2-5,CASSSAGGQRTQYF
TRBV7-9,TRBJ1-1,CASSQSAHGAEAFF
TRBV5-4,TRBJ2-5,CASKSRGVETQYF
TRBV25-1,TRBJ1-4,CASSELGPTNEKLFF
TRBV29-1,TRBJ2-7,CSVPSPSRGDYYEQYF
TRBV19,TRBJ1-4,CASRSYTRDEKLFF
TRBV13,TRBJ2-3,CASSGLMGSDRLHSTDTQYF
TRBV15,TRBJ1-5,CATSSSGTQPQHF
TRBV28,TRBJ2-7,CASRSLAEHKRAYEQYF
TRBV19,TRBJ2-7,CASSITGEAYEQYF
TRBV9,TRBJ2-1,CASSVDLAGGNEQFF